The clone carrying this T cell receptor (beta chain) has a count of ten or more. This record comes from a study of CD8 T cells in ankylosing spondylitis. TCRdb fed the 5' RACE reads into MiXCR, producing one record per CDR3 protein. The table shows fewer than 80,000 distinct CDR3 sequences, with approximately 5% occurring only once. The specimen sequenced was blood, either unsorted or a sorted T cell fraction (not recorded which). The TCR was taken from a male donor with ankylosing spondylitis or in good health (not recorded which).

The CDR3 region is CASTRGDEKLFF. In DNA, the CDR3 is TGTGCCAGCACCCGGGGGGATGAAAAACTGTTTTTT. V gene TRBV28 combines with J gene TRBJ1-4; weak D call: TRBD1 (5 bases). The CDR3 is 12 amino acids. V was shortened by 7 bases and J by 6 bases, with 9 bases between the two germline ends. Germline assignment: CDR1 MDHEN and CDR2 SYDVKM. The variable domain in full, with the rest retrieved from reference TRBV28 and TRBJ1-4, is DVKVTQSSRYLVKRTGEKVFLECVQDMDHENMFWYRQDPGLGLRLIYFSYDVKMKEKGDIPEGYSVSREKKERFSLILESASTNQTSMYLCASTRGDEKLFFGSGTQLSVL.